This is a list of T cell receptor beta chains from one sample in a study of blood T cell repertoires in COVID-19. Profiled with immunoSEQ multiplex PCR; TCRdb holds only in-frame clones, not every one. The data show approximately 45,000 clones, with about 89% seen just once and under 2.5% held by the top ten. Material for sequencing was peripheral blood. These receptors all come from a woman of 80 years or more with COVID-19, enrolled during active disease. CDR3s include the opening cysteine and the closing phenylalanine or tryptophan. Fields, in order: D gene, V gene, clone size, J gene, CDR3 protein, CDR3 DNA. A D gene is named only where the DNA matches it firmly. The listing skips clone size in some rows; elsewhere it reads once, few, many or a size class.

>TRBD1|TRBV28|.|TRBJ2-7
CAGGQGNAHEQYF
TGTGCCGGTGGACAGGGTAATGCGCACGAGCAGTACTTC
>TRBD2|TRBV9|.|TRBJ2-4
CASSVSSGVAKNIQYF
TGTGCCAGCAGCGTATCCAGCGGGGTAGCCAAAAACATTCAGTACTTC
>.|TRBV19|once|TRBJ1-5
CASSRLNGENQPQHF
TGTGCCAGTAGTAGACTTAACGGAGAGAATCAGCCCCAGCATTTT
>TRBD2|TRBV27|.|TRBJ2-5
CASSYQAGRETQYF
TGTGCCAGCAGTTACCAAGCGGGACGGGAGACCCAGTACTTC
>TRBD1|TRBV27|.|TRBJ1-5
CASSSGTGGPINQPQHF
TGTGCCAGCAGTTCGGGGACAGGGGGACCCATCAATCAGCCCCAGCATTTT
>TRBD1|TRBV7-9|.|TRBJ1-4
CASSPRTGGLRKLFF
TGTGCCAGCAGCCCCCGGACAGGGGGCCTGAGAAAACTGTTTTTT
>TRBD1|TRBV19|.|TRBJ1-1
CASTADRGTEAFF
TGTGCCAGTACCGCCGACAGGGGTACTGAAGCTTTCTTT
>TRBD1|TRBV6-6|.|TRBJ1-2
CASRGTADYGYTF
TGTGCCAGCAGAGGGACAGCCGACTATGGCTACACCTTC
>TRBD1|TRBV28|.|TRBJ2-7
CASSPQGQGLGSYEQYF
TGTGCCAGCAGCCCTCAGGGACAGGGCTTGGGATCCTACGAGCAGTACTTC
>.|TRBV5-1|.|TRBJ1-5
CASSFDSRQPQHF
TGCGCCAGCAGCTTCGACTCGAGGCAGCCCCAGCATTTT
>TRBD2|TRBV15|.|TRBJ2-7
CATSPRGGTTYEQYF
TGTGCCACCAGCCCCCGGGGTGGGACTACCTACGAGCAGTACTTC
>.|TRBV7-2|.|TRBJ2-5
CASSMGQQETQYF
TGTGCCAGCAGCATGGGCCAGCAAGAGACCCAGTACTTC
>TRBD1|TRBV5-1|once|TRBJ1-1
CASSSGQGNTEAFF
TGCGCCAGCAGCTCGGGACAGGGGAACACTGAAGCTTTCTTT
>.|TRBV14|once|TRBJ1-4
CASSPYRVKTNEKLFF
TGTGCCAGCAGCCCCTACAGGGTCAAGACTAATGAAAAACTGTTTTTT
>TRBD1|TRBV4-1|.|TRBJ1-5
CASSDRDRVSNQPQHF
TGCGCCAGCAGCGACCGGGACAGGGTTAGCAATCAGCCCCAGCATTTT
>.|TRBV7-9|.|TRBJ1-3
CASSSFREPGNTIYF
TGTGCCAGCAGCTCCTTCAGGGAACCTGGAAACACCATATATTTT
>TRBD1|TRBV30|.|TRBJ1-5
CAWSRQGLPNQPQHF
TGTGCCTGGAGTCGACAGGGTCTTCCCAATCAGCCCCAGCATTTT
>TRBD1|TRBV30|medium-sized|TRBJ1-1
CAWSWQGGGTEAFF
TGTGCCTGGAGTTGGCAGGGGGGTGGCACTGAAGCTTTCTTT
>TRBD1|TRBV5-1|.|TRBJ1-1
CASTLGTAVTEAFF
TGCGCCAGCACACTTGGGACAGCAGTCACTGAAGCTTTCTTT
>.|TRBV7-3|.|TRBJ2-3
CASSFVHGRRDTQYF
TGTGCCAGCAGCTTTGTACATGGTCGGAGAGATACGCAGTATTTT
>.|TRBV18|.|TRBJ1-5
CASSPEPSNQPQHF
TGTGCCAGCTCACCGGAGCCTAGCAATCAGCCCCAGCATTTT
>.|TRBV18|.|TRBJ1-2
CASSPSSGRESYTF
TGTGCCAGCTCACCCTCGTCAGGGCGTGAAAGCTACACCTTC
>TRBD1|TRBV9|.|TRBJ1-1
CASSERTGENTEAFF
TGTGCCAGCAGCGAGAGGACAGGGGAGAACACTGAAGCTTTCTTT
>.|TRBV27|once|TRBJ2-6
CASSLMALSGANVLTF
TGTGCCAGCAGTTTAATGGCCCTCTCTGGGGCCAACGTCCTGACTTTC
>.|TRBV7-2|once|TRBJ2-1
CASSPYNEQFF
TGTGCCAGCAGTCCGTACAATGAGCAGTTCTTC
>TRBD2|TRBV20-1|.|TRBJ2-1
CSASQSSGRPEQFF
TGCAGTGCTAGTCAATCTAGCGGGAGGCCTGAGCAGTTCTTC
>TRBD1|TRBV24-1|.|TRBJ2-2
CATSDTRQGWTGELFF
TGTGCCACCAGTGACACCAGACAGGGTTGGACCGGGGAGCTGTTTTTT
>.|TRBV12-3/TRBV12-4|few|TRBJ1-2
CASSLGDMAGYTF
TGTGCCAGCAGTTTAGGGGACATGGCGGGCTACACCTTC
>TRBD2|TRBV5-4|.|TRBJ2-3
CASSSRLAGPGNTQYF
TGTGCCAGCAGCTCCCGGCTAGCGGGGCCAGGAAATACGCAGTATTTT
>.|TRBV2|.|TRBJ2-5
CASVSETQYF
TGTGCCAGCGTTTCGGAGACCCAGTACTTC
>.|TRBV18|.|TRBJ2-7
CASLGQRSYEQYF
TGTGCCAGTCTGGGACAAAGGTCCTACGAGCAGTACTTC
>.|TRBV24-1|.|TRBJ2-2
CATSALPDSRYTGELFF
TGTGCCACCAGTGCCCTGCCTGACTCCCGATACACCGGGGAGCTGTTTTTT
>.|TRBV24-1|.|TRBJ2-5
CATSDLRGGETQYF
TGTGCCACCAGTGATTTAAGAGGGGGAGAGACCCAGTACTTC
>TRBD1|TRBV2|.|TRBJ2-7
CASSGDSSYEQYF
TGTGCCAGCAGCGGGGACAGCTCCTACGAGCAGTACTTC
>.|TRBV12-1|.|TRBJ1-1
CASSTRAVDTEAFF
TGTGCCAGCAGCACGAGGGCAGTAGACACTGAAGCTTTCTTT
>.|TRBV15|.|TRBJ2-7
CATSKGDHSSYEQYF
TGTGCCACCAGCAAGGGGGATCATAGCTCCTACGAGCAGTACTTC